This T cell receptor beta chain was captured by sequencing in a study of cytomegalovirus exposure and HLA in healthy donors. Separate from the approximately 650-subject first cohort, the approximately 120-subject validation cohort was the one that the donors belonged to. This table comes from immunoSEQ multiplex PCR, and its TCRdb copy is limited to in-frame clones, with some not included. The sample lists about 130,000 clones, over 90% occurring once. The J segment lost 7 bases and the V segment lost 5 bases, leaving 14 bases of the junction unmatched. CDR1 and CDR2 (germline): LGHNA, YNFKEQ. This CDR3 is built from 16 residues.

The source material was PBMCs. The gene calls are TRBV4-2 and TRBJ2-1, with TRBD2 matching 7 bases. The origin of this receptor is a woman aged 18-29 years in good health and CMV-seronegative. The CDR3 region has the DNA TGTGCCAGCAGCTTAGGACCGGGGGAGGGCCGAAATGAGCAGTTCTTC. Translation: CASSLGPGEGRNEQFF.